Sequencing of this TCR beta chain was carried out in a study of cytomegalovirus exposure and HLA in healthy donors. Findings and limits, study-wide: Across donors, sequencing depth was assumed by presence/absence analyses to be roughly uniform.

Both 60 Vbeta primers and 13 Jbeta primers went into the PCR. Only in-frame clones appear in the TCRdb table, and some are missing; sequencing was by immunoSEQ multiplex PCR. Of 85,000 to 100,000 clones in the sample, 80% were seen once. Germline values: CDR1 MNHEY, CDR2 SMNVEV (reference sequence). CDR3 size: 15 residues. V lost 4 bases and J 6 bases, leaving 16 bases between the germline ends. As to this clone: What it recognizes is unknown.

The sequenced material came from PBMCs. The V call is TRBV27, the J call TRBJ1-5; no clear D gene. This clonotype was sampled from a man aged 25 to 45 in good health and CMV-seronegative. The DNA of the CDR3 is TGTGCCAGCAGTTCGGGATGGGGAGGTGGTCAGCCCCAGCATTTT. It translates to CASSSGWGGGQPQHF.